This entry features one T cell receptor beta chain sequence. TCRdb reanalysed the 5' RACE reads using MiXCR and keeps one entry per CDR3 protein. The data contain 150,000 to 200,000 distinct CDR3 sequences, approximately 16% of them singletons. This sample is part of a study of T-cell memory formation after mild COVID-19. Germline V gene lookup returns CDR1 KGHSH and CDR2 LQKENI. Trimming removed 1 base from V and 6 bases from J, with 13 bases in between. This CDR3 contains 14 residues. Sequenced input: PBMCs or a T cell subset sorted from them (not recorded which). This clonotype was sampled from an adult woman who had mild COVID-19 (a few samples of this study predate the infection). Cell type and time point are not known. The rearrangement links TRBV18 to TRBJ2-7; D is uncertain. The CDR3 reads CASSPLDYLGEQYF. CDR3 bases: TGTGCCAGCTCACCACTTGATTATCTGGGCGAGCAGTACTTC.